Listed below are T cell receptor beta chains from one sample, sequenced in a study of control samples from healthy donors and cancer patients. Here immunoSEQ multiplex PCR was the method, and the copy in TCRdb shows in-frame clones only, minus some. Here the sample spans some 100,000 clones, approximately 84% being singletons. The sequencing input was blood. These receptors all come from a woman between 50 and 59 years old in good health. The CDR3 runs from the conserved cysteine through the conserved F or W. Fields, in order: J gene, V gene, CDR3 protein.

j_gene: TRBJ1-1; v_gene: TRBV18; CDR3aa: CASSHETVNEAFF
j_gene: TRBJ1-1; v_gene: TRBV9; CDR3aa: CASSVVKGTEAFF
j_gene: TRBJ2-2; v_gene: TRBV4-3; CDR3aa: CASSRIADNTGELFF
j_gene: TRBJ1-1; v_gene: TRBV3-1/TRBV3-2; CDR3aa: CASSQSISGRSEAFF
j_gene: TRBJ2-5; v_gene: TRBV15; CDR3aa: CATSERLGGPQYF
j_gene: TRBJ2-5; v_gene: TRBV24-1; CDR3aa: CATSERQGQETQYF
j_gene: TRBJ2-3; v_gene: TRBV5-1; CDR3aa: CASSPPTPTDTQYF
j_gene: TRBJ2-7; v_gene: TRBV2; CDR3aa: CASSLGDLYF
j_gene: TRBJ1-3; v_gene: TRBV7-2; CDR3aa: CASSIQAPSGNTIYF
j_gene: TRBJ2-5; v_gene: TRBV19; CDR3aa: CASRVVVWDAKTAETQYF
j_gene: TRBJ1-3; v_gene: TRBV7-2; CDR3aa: CASSRLPSSGNTIYF
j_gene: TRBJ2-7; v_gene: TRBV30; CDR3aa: CAWEPGAGIKYEQYF
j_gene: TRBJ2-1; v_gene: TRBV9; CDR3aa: CASTQKGYNEQFF
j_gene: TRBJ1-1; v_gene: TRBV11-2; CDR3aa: CASSLDLGSVGTEAFF
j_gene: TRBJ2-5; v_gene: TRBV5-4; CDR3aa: CASSIVPGQGGNF
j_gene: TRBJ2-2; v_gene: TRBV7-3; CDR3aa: CASSTTGLTGELFF
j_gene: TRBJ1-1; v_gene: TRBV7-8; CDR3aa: CASTGGNTEAFF
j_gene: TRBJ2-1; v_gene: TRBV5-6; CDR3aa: CASSLALGGSYNEQFF
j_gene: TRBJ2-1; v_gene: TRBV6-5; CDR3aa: CASSYAGQSYNEQFF
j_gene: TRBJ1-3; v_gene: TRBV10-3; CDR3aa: CAIRDRGLSGNTIYF
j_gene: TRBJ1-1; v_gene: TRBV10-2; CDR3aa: CASSELNTEAFF
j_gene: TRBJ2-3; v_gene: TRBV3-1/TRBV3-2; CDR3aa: CASSNRDYLIDTQYF
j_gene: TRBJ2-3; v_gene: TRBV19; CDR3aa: CASSPLGGPTTQYF
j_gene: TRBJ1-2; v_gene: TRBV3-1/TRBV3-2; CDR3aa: CASSPTRVFERGYTF
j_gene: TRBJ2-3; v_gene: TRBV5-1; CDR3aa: CASSLTDTQYF
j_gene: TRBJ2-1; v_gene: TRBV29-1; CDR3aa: CSVEGGQNNNEQFF
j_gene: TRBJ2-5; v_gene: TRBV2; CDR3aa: CALAGGQGETQYF